The 18 T cell receptor beta chains given below trace back to one sample, sequenced in a study of T cells in Graves' hyperthyroidism and ophthalmopathy (dated by TCRdb to between 2018 and 2020). Receptor amplification or capture employed multiplex PCR. Instrument on record: Illumina HiSeq 2000. The TCR beta CDR3 regions were amplified from RNA transcripts. For the first round of RT-PCR on the TCR CDR3, the HTBI primer set was used together with the Qiagen OneStep RT-PCR kit. TCRdb passed the public sequencing reads through fastp at Q25 and MiXCR, retaining productive beta sequences. Each CDR3 protein appears once, grouped with its most common genes and DNA. The sample includes a few hundred thousand distinct CDR3 sequences, with 15% to 17% observed a single time. The ten largest clones capture about 7% of the sample. The sample taken for sequencing was blood. The source is a woman aged 30 to 39 with Graves' hyperthyroidism.

This clonotype was detected a few times. This chain connects TRBV10-1 to TRBJ2-1, with D unclear. Germline V gives CDR1 WNHNN, CDR2 SYGVQD (reference sequence). The CDR3 consists of 14 residues. V gave up 6 bases and J gave up 7 bases, with 16 bases separating them. CDR3 region: CASSFSVAWNEQFF. The CDR3 DNA is TGCGCCAGCAGCTTTTCGGTAGCTTGGAATGAGCAGTTCTTC.

This clonotype was counted ten times or more. J is TRBJ2-3 and V is TRBV6-6; TRBD2 aligns across 8 bases. With 0 bases clipped from V and 4 bases from J, the junction kept 6 bases outside the gene matches. This CDR3 comprises 16 residues. Germline-derived CDR1 and CDR2 are MNHNY and SVGAGI (reference sequence). In nucleotides, the CDR3 is TGTGCCAGCAGTTACTCGGGCGGGAGGTTCCCAGATACGCAGTATTTT. Translation gives CASSYSGGRFPDTQYF.

This clonotype was picked up a small number of times. The CDR3 loop reads CASSSNRATDTQYF. The DNA of the CDR3 is TGTGCCAGCAGCTCGAACAGGGCCACAGATACGCAGTATTTT. The chain carries TRBV11-3 and TRBJ2-3, with D tentatively TRBD1 (6 bases). The CDR3 has 14 residues. Germline loops: CDR1 SGHNT, CDR2 YENEEA. The germline V and J ends were trimmed by 4 bases and 2 bases, with 10 bases remaining between them. Drawing the rest from reference TRBV11-3 and TRBJ2-3, the complete variable domain is EAGVVQSPRYKIIEKKQPVAFWCNPISGHNTLYWYLQNLGQGPELLIRYENEEAVDDSQLPKDRFSAERLKGVDSTLKIQPAELGDSAVYLCASSSNRATDTQYFGPGTRLTVL.

This clonotype was detected ten times or more. The gene calls are TRBV7-2 and TRBJ2-1; TRBD2 agrees at 11 bases. Germline trimming cut 1 base from V and 3 bases from J; bases unmatched to any gene: 2. The CDR3 covers 16 residues. The germline CDR1 and CDR2 sequences are SGHTA and FQGNSA. CDR3: CASSLGLAGIYNEQFF. As DNA, the CDR3 is TGTGCCAGCAGCTTAGGACTAGCGGGAATCTACAATGAGCAGTTCTTC.

This clonotype has a count of ten or more. V gene TRBV20-1 combines with J gene TRBJ2-1, with 8 positions matching TRBD2. V trimming: 6 bases; J trimming: 9 bases; junction bases outside the gene matches: 13. The CDR3 contains 14 residues. The germline CDR1 and CDR2 sequences are DFQATT and SNEGSKA (reference sequence). Written as DNA, the CDR3 is TGCAGTGCCAGACCAACTACTAGCGGAACTGAGCAGTTCTTC. As protein: CSARPTTSGTEQFF.

The chain uses TRBV25-1 and TRBJ1-5; D not certain. CDR3 size: 16 residues. V lost 4 bases to trimming and J lost 1 base, with 14 bases between them. The germline CDR1 and CDR2 sequences are MGHDK and SYGVNS. The CDR3 region is CASSGFGSPSNQPQHF. The CDR3 nucleotides are TGTGCCAGCAGTGGCTTCGGGTCGCCAAGCAATCAGCCCCAGCATTTT.

This clonotype was seen repeatedly, ten times or more. The chain combines TRBV4-1 with TRBJ1-1; tentatively, D is TRBD1 (5 bases). Germline V gene data show CDR1 as MGHRA and CDR2 as YSYEKL. The CDR3 consists of 13 residues. Trimming cost V 1 base and J 7 bases, with 10 bases left between them. The chain's CDR3 is CASSQVGGDEAFF. The CDR3 region has the DNA TGCGCCAGCAGCCAAGTGGGAGGGGATGAAGCTTTCTTT.

This clonotype was recorded many times. This chain uses TRBV7-8 with TRBJ1-5, with D possibly matching TRBD1 (5 bases). Germline CDR1 reads SGHVS; CDR2 reads FQNEAQ. The CDR3 runs 15 residues. V lost 1 base and J lost 7, with 14 bases in between. Here the CDR3 reads CASSLGGGRGQPQHF. DNA for the CDR3: TGTGCCAGCAGCTTAGGGGGGGGAAGGGGACAGCCCCAGCATTTT.

The CDR3 loop is CASSQRLAGGFEQYF. The CDR3 nucleotides are TGTGCCAGCAGCCAGCGACTAGCGGGAGGCTTCGAGCAGTACTTC. V is TRBV4-2 and J is TRBJ2-7; TRBD2 matches at 13 bases. Germline V gives CDR1 LGHNA, CDR2 YNFKEQ. V lost 3 bases to trimming and J lost 6 bases; unmatched junction nucleotides: 5. This CDR3 has 15 residues.

This clonotype was detected many times. The rearrangement joins TRBV6-5 to TRBJ1-1; possible D gene TRBD1, 5 bases. Trimming removed 0 bases at V and 7 bases at J, with 12 bases between. The CDR3 is 14 amino acids. Germline loops: CDR1 MNHEY, CDR2 SVGAGI. CDR3 sequence: CASSYSDGGYEAFF. DNA for the CDR3: TGTGCCAGCAGTTACTCGGACGGGGGTTATGAAGCTTTCTTT.

The sample holds many counts of this clonotype. The V gene is TRBV12-3 or TRBV12-4, the J gene TRBJ2-1, with 12 positions matching TRBD2. This CDR3 is built from 14 residues. The V gene end was trimmed by 6 bases and the J gene end by 10 bases; junction bases not matched to a gene: 7. In nucleotides, the CDR3 is TGTGCCAGCAGCCCACCCACTAGCGGGAGGGAGCAGTTCTTC. It encodes CASSPPTSGREQFF.

The rearrangement links TRBV20-1 to TRBJ2-5; 10 nucleotides align to TRBD1. The junction had 4 bases not matched to a gene; V was cut back by 2 bases and J by 1 base. The germline V gene has CDR1 DFQATT and CDR2 SNEGSKA (reference sequence). The CDR3 loop spans 15 amino acids. In nucleotides, the CDR3 is TGCAGTGCTAGATCGGGACAGGGGTTCCAAGAGACCCAGTACTTC. Translated, it gives CSARSGQGFQETQYF.

This clonotype was recorded a few times. The V gene is TRBV28, the J gene TRBJ1-6; TRBD1 is a possible D gene (6 bases). The CDR3 loop spans 16 amino acids. Between the trimmed V and J ends, which lost 5 bases and 9 bases, there was a span of 20 bases. Per the germline V gene, CDR1 is MDHEN and CDR2 is SYDVKM. The chain's CDR3 is CASSPPYRDFGSPLHF. CDR3 nucleotides: TGTGCCAGCAGTCCTCCCTACAGGGACTTTGGTTCACCCCTCCACTTT. The full variable domain, rest sourced from reference TRBV28 and TRBJ1-6, is DVKVTQSSRYLVKRTGEKVFLECVQDMDHENMFWYRQDPGLGLRLIYFSYDVKMKEKGDIPEGYSVSREKKERFSLILESASTNQTSMYLCASSPPYRDFGSPLHFGNGTRLTVT.

In its sample, this clonotype was seen many times. CDR3 coding DNA: TGCAGTGCTAGGGACGGGGGTTGCTTGAGGTGCAATGAGCAGTTCTTC. Protein product: CSARDGGCLRCNEQFF. The chain recombines TRBV20-1 with TRBJ2-1; possibly TRBD2 for D (6 bases). The CDR3 is 16 amino acids. Trimming took 3 bases from V and 6 from J, leaving 21 bases between them. Germline values: CDR1 DFQATT, CDR2 SNEGSKA (reference sequence).

The chain couples TRBV20-1 to TRBJ2-7; D perhaps matches TRBD2 (6 bases). The CDR3 loop spans 16 amino acids. CDR1 DFQATT and CDR2 SNEGSKA come from the germline V gene (reference sequence). V lost 3 bases and J 8 bases, leaving 26 bases between the germline ends. The DNA of the CDR3 is TGCAGTGCTAGGTTCACGGGGAGGCCCCCCCACCTACAGCAGTACTTC. Translated: CSARFTGRPPHLQQYF.

Many counts were recorded for this clonotype. The rearrangement links TRBV30 to TRBJ2-1; TRBD2 matches 13 bases. The CDR3 covers 15 residues. The ends lost 0 bases at V and 7 bases at J; junction bases unmatched: 3. Per the germline V gene, CDR1 is GTSNPN and CDR2 is SVGIG (reference sequence). CDR3 sequence (DNA): TGTGCCTGGAGTGTACGACTAGCGGGAGGTAATGAGCAGTTCTTC. Its protein product is CAWSVRLAGGNEQFF.

The genes are TRBV19 and TRBJ1-2, with D tentatively TRBD1 (6 bases). Germline values: CDR1 LNHDA, CDR2 SQIVND (reference sequence). The V end lost 5 bases, the J end lost 4 bases, and 11 bases lay between the germline ends. CDR3 length equals 13 residues. This chain's CDR3 is CASSRQEIYGYTF. For the CDR3, the DNA is TGTGCCAGTAGTCGACAGGAGATCTATGGCTACACCTTC.

This clonotype turned up a few times. This chain links TRBV20-1 with TRBJ2-3, with 11 nucleotides matching TRBD2. Trimming took 4 bases from V and 0 from J; bases not matched to a gene: 6. CDR3 length equals 16 residues. Germline V gene lookup returns CDR1 DFQATT and CDR2 SNEGSKA (reference sequence). In DNA form, the CDR3 reads TGCAGTGCTAACCCTACTAGCGGGAGTAGCACAGATACGCAGTATTTT. Amino acid sequence: CSANPTSGSSTDTQYF.